This T cell receptor (beta chain) is drawn from a study of blood T cell repertoires in COVID-19. Study as a whole: Samples representing acute and convalescent COVID-19 were sourced from the United States, Italy and Spain.

The Seattle site enrolled patients during active infection and followed them longitudinally. This clone was detected only a few times. The repertoire was sequenced with immunoSEQ multiplex PCR; TCRdb's copy has only in-frame clones and lacks some. The sample includes around 50,000 clones, about 85% of them seen just once. Trimming removed 6 bases from V and 11 bases from J, with 13 bases in between. The CDR3 extends over 11 amino acids. Germline V gene sequence: CDR1 KGHSH, CDR2 LQKENI. The sequence came from a woman older than 75 with COVID-19, enrolled during active disease. The rearrangement links TRBV18 to TRBJ1-1; D may be TRBD1 (6 bases). Material for sequencing was peripheral blood. The CDR3 DNA reads as TGTGCCAGCTCCCGGGACAATGAGGCTTTCTTT. Translated: CASSRDNEAFF.